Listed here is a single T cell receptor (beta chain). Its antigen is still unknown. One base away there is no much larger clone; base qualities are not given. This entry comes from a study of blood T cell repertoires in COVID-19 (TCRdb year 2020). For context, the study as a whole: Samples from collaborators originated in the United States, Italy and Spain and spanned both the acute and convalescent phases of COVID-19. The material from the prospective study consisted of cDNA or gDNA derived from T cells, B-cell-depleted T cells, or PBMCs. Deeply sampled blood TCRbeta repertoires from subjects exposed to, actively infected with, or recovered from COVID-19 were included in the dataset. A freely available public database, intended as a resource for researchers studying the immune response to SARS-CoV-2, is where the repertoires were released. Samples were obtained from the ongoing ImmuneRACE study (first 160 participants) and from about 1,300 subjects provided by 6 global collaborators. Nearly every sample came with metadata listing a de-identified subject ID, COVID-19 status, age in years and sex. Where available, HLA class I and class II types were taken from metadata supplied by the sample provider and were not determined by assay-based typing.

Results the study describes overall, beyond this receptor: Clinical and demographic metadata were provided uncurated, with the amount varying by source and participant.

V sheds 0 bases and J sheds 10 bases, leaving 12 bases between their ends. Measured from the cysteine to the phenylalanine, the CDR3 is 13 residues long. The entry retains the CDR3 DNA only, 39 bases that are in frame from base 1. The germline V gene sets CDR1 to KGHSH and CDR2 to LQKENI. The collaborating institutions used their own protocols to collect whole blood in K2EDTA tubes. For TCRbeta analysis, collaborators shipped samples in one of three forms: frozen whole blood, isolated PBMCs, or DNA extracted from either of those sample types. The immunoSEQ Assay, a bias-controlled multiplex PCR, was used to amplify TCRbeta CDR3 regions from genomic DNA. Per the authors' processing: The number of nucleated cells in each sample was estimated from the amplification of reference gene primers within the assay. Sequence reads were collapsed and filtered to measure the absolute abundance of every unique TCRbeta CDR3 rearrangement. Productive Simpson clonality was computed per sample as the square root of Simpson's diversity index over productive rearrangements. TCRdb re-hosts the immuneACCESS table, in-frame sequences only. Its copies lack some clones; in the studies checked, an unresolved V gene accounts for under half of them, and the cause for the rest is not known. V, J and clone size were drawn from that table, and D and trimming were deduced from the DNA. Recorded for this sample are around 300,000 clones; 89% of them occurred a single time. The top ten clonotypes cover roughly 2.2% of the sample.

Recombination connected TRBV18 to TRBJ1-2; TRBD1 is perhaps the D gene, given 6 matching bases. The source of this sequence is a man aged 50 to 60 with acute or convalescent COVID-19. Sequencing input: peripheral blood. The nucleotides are TGTGCCAGCTCACCACCGTCGGCAGGGGACTACACCTTC. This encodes CASSPPSAGDYTF.